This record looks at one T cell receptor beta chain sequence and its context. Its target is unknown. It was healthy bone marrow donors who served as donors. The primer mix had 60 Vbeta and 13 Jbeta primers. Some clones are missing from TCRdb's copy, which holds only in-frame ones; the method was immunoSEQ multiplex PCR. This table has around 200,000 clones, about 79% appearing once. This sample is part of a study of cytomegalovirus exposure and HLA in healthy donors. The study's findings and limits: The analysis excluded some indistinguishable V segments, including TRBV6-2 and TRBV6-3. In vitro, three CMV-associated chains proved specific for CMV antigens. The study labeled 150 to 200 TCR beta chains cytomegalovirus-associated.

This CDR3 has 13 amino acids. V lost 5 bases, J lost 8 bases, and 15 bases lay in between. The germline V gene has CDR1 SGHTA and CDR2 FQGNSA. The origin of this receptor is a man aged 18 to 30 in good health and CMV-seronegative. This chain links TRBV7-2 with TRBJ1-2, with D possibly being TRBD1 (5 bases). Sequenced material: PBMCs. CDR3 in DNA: TGTGCCAGCAGCCCCTCGGGGGGTGGAGGCTACACCTTC. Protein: CASSPSGGGGYTF.